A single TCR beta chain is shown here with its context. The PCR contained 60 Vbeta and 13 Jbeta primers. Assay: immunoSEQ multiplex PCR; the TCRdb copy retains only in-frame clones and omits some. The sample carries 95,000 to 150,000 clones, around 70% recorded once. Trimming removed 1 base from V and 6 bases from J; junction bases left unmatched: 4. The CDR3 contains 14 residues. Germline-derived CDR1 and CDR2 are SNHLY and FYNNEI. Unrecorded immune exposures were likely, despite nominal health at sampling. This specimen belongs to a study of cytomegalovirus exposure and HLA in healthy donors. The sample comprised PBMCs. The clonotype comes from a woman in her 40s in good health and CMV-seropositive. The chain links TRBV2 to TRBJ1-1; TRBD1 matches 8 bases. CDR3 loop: CASSEEQGVAEAFF. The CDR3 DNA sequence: TGTGCCAGCAGTGAAGAACAGGGGGTCGCTGAAGCTTTCTTT. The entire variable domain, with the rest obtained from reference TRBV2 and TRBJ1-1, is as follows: EPEVTQTPSHQVTQMGQEVILRCVPISNHLYFYWYRQILGQKVEFLVSFYNNEISEKSEIFDDQFSVERPDGSNFTLKIRSTKLEDSAMYFCASSEEQGVAEAFFGQGTRLTVV.